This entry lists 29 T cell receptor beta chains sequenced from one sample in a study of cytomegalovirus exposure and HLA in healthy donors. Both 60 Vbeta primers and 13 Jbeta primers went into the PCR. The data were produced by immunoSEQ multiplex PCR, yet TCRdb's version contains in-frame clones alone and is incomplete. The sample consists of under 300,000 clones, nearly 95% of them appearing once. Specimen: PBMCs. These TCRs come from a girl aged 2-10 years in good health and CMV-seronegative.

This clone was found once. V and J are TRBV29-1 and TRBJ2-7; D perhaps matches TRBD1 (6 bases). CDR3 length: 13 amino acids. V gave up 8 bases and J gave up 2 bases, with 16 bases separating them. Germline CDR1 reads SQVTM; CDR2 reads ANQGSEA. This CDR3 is CSCEGQSPYEQYF. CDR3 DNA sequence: TGCAGCTGCGAAGGACAGTCCCCCTACGAGCAGTACTTC.

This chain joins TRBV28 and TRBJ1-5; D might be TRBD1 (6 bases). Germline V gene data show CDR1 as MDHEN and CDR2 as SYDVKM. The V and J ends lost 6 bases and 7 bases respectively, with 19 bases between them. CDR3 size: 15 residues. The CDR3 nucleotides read TGTGCCAGCAGACCTCTACAGGGATCGGGCCAGCCCCAGCATTTT. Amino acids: CASRPLQGSGQPQHF.

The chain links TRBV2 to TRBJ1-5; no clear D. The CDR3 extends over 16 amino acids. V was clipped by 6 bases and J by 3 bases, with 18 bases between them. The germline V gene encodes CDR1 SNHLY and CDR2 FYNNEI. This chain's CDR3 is CASRALDTIHNQPQHF. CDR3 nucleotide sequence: TGTGCCAGCAGAGCACTCGACACCATTCACAATCAGCCCCAGCATTTT.

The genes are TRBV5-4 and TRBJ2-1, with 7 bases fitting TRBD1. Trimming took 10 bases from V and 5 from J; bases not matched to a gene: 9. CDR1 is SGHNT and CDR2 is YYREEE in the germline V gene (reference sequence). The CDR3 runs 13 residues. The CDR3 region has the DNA TGTGCCGCCCAGACGGGACAGAACAATGAGCAGTTCTTC. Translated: CAAQTGQNNEQFF. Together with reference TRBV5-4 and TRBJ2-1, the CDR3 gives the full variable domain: ETGVTQSPTHLIKTRGQQVTLRCSSQSGHNTVSWYQQALGQGPQFIFQYYREEENGRGNFPPRFSGLQFPNYSSELNVNALELDDSALYLCAAQTGQNNEQFFGPGTRLTVL.

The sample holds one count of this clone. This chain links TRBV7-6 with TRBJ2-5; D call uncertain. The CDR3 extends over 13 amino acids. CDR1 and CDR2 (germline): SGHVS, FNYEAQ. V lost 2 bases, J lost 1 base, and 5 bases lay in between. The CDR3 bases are TGTGCCAGCAGCTTATATTCCCAAGAGACCCAGTACTTC. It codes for CASSLYSQETQYF.

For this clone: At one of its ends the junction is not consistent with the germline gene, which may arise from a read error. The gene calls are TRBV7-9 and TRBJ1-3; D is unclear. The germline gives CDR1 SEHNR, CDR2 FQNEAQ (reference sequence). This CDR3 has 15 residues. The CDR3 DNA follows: TGTTCCAGCAGCCACTCAGGCCCCTCTGGAAACACCATATATTTT. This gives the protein CSSSHSGPSGNTIYF.

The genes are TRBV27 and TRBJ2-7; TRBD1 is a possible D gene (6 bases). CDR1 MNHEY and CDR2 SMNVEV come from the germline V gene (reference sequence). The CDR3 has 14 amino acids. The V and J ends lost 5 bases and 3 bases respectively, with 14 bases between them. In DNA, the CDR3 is TGTGCCAGCAGTCCTAGGACAGCCCACTACGAGCAGTACTTC. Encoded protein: CASSPRTAHYEQYF.

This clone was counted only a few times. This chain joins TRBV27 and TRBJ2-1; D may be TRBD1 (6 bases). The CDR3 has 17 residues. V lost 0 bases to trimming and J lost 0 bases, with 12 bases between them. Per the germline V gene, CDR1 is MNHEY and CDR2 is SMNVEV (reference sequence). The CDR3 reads CASSLSNRESSYNEQFF. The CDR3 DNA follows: TGTGCCAGCAGTTTATCGAACAGGGAGAGCTCCTACAATGAGCAGTTCTTC.

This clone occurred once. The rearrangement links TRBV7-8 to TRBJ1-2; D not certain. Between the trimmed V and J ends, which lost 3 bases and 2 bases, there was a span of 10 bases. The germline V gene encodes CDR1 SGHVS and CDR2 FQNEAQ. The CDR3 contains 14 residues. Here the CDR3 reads CASSFMAGNYGYTF. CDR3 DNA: TGTGCCAGCAGCTTTATGGCAGGAAACTATGGCTACACCTTC.

Here the CDR3 reads CAISGGPTYEQYF. The CDR3 bases are TGTGCCATCAGTGGTGGGCCGACCTACGAGCAGTACTTC. V usage is TRBV10-3 and J usage is TRBJ2-7, with unresolved D. Germline V lookup: CDR1 ENHRY, CDR2 SYGVKD. The CDR3 extends over 13 amino acids. V gave up 4 bases and J gave up 2 bases, with 9 bases separating them.

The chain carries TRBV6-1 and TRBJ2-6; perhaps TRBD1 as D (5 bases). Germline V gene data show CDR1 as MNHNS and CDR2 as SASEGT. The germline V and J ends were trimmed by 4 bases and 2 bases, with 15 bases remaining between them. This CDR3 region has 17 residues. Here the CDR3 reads CASSADKPKAGANVLTF. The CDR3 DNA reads TGTGCCAGCAGTGCGGACAAACCGAAGGCTGGGGCCAACGTCCTGACTTTC.

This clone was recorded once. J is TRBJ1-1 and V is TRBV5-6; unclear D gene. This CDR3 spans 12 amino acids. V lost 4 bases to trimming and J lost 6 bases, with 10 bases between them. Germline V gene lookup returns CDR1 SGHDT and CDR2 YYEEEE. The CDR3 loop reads CASSLGSSEAFF. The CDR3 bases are TGTGCCAGCAGCCTCGGGTCCTCTGAAGCTTTCTTT. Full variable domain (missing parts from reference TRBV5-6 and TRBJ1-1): DAGVTQSPTHLIKTRGQQVTLRCSPKSGHDTVSWYQQALGQGPQFIFQYYEEEERQRGNFPDRFSGHQFPNYSSELNVNALLLGDSALYLCASSLGSSEAFFGQGTRLTVV.

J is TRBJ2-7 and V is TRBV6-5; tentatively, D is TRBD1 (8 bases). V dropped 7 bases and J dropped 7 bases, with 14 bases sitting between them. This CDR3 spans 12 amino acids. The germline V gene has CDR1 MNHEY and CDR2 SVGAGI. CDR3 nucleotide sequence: TGTGCCAGCAACGAACAGGGGGGGGAGCAGTACTTC. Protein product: CASNEQGGEQYF.

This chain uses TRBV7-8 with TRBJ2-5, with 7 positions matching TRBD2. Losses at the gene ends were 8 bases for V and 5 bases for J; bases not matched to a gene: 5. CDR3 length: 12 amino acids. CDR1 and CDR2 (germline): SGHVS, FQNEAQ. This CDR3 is CASGLAEETQYF. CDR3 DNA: TGTGCCAGCGGGCTAGCGGAGGAGACCCAGTACTTC.

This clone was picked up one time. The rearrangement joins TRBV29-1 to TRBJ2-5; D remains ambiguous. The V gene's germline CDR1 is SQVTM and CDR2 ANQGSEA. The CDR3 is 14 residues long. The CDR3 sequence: CTAFRSSSGETQYF. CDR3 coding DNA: TGCACCGCCTTCAGGTCTTCATCAGGAGAGACCCAGTACTTC.

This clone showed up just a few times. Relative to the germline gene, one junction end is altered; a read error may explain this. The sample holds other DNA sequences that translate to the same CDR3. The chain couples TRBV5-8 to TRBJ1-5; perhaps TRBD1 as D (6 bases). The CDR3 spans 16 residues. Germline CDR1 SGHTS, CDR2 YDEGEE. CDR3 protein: CASSQDSGQRDQPQHF. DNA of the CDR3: TGCGCCAGCAGCCAAGATTCTGGACAGCGCGATCAGCCCCAGCATTTT.

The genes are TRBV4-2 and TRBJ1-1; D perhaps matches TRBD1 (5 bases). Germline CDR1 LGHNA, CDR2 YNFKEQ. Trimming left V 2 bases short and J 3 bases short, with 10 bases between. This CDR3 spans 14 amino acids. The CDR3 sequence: CASSQRSGDTEAFF. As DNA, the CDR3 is TGTGCCAGCAGCCAAAGGTCGGGGGACACTGAAGCTTTCTTT.

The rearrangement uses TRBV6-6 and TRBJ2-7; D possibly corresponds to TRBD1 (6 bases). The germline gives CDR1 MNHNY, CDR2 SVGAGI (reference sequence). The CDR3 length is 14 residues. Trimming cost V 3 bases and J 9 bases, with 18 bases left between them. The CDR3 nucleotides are TGTGCCAGCAGTTATAAATTACAGGGCCTAAGGCAGTACTTC. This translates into CASSYKLQGLRQYF.

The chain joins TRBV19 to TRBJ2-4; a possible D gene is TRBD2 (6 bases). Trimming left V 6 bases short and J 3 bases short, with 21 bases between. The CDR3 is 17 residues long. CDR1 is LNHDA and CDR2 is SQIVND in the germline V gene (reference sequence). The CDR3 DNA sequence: TGTGCCAGTAGGGGAGGAAGCACGGAGTCGGGCAAAAACATTCAGTACTTC. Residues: CASRGGSTESGKNIQYF.

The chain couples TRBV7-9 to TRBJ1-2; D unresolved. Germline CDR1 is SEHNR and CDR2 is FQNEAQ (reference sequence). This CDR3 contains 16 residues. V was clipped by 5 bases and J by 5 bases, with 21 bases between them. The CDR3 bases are TGTGCCAGCAGCCCACTGACACCTGCGGGGAATTATGGCTACACCTTC. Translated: CASSPLTPAGNYGYTF.

The CDR3 DNA follows: TGTGCCAGCCTGCTCGGACTAGGTAACACCGGGGAGCTGTTTTTT. Translating gives CASLLGLGNTGELFF. The chain couples TRBV6-1 to TRBJ2-2; 7 nucleotides agree with TRBD2. J was trimmed by 2 bases and V by 8 bases; bases with no gene match: 8. The CDR3 is 15 amino acids. The germline V gene has CDR1 MNHNS and CDR2 SASEGT.

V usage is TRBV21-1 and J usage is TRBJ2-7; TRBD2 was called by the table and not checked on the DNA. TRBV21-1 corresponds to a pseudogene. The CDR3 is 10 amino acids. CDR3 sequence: CASSRGVLNF. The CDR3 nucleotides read TGTGCCAGCAGCAGGGGGGTCCTTAACTTC.

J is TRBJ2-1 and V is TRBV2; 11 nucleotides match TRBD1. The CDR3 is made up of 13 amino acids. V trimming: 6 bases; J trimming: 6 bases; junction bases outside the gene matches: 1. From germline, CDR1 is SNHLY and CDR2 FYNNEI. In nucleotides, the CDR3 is TGTGCCAGCAGAGGGACAGGGGGCAATGAGCAGTTCTTC. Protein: CASRGTGGNEQFF.

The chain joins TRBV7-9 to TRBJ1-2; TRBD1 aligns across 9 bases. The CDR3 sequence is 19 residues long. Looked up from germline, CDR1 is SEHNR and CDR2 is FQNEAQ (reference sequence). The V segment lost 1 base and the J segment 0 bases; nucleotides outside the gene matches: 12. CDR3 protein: CASSLVNGARDRANYGYTF. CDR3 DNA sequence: TGTGCCAGCAGCTTAGTTAATGGAGCGCGGGACAGGGCTAACTATGGCTACACCTTC.

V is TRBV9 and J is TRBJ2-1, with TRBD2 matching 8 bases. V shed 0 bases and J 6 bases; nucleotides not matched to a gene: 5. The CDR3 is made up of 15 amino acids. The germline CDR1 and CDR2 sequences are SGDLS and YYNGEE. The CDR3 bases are TGTGCCAGCAGCGTAGACGGGGGGGCCGGCAATGAGCAGTTCTTC. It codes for CASSVDGGAGNEQFF.

In DNA, the CDR3 is TGCGCCAGCAGCACCGTCCAGGGCGCTAACTATGGCTACACCTTC. It translates to CASSTVQGANYGYTF. The V and J genes are TRBV4-1 and TRBJ1-2; maybe TRBD1 (5 bases). With 5 bases removed from V and 0 bases from J, the gap between germline ends came to 13 bases. The germline CDR1 and CDR2 sequences are MGHRA and YSYEKL. This CDR3 is 15 amino acids long.

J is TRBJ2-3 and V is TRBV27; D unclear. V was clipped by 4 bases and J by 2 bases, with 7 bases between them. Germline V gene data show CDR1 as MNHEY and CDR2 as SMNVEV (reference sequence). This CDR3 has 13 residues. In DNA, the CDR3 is TGTGCCAGCAGTTACCGACTCACAGATACGCAGTATTTT. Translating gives CASSYRLTDTQYF.

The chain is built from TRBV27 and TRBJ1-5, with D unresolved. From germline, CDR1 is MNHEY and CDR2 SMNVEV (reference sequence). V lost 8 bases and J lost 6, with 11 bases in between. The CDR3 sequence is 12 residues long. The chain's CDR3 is CASWSLGQPQHF. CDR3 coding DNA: TGTGCCAGCTGGAGTCTCGGTCAGCCCCAGCATTTT.

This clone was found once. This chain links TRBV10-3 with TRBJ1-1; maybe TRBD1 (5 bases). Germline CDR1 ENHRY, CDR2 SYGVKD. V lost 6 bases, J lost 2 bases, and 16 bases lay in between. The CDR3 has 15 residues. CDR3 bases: TGTGCCATCAGCAGAGGACAAGGTGTTAACACTGAAGCTTTCTTT. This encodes CAISRGQGVNTEAFF.